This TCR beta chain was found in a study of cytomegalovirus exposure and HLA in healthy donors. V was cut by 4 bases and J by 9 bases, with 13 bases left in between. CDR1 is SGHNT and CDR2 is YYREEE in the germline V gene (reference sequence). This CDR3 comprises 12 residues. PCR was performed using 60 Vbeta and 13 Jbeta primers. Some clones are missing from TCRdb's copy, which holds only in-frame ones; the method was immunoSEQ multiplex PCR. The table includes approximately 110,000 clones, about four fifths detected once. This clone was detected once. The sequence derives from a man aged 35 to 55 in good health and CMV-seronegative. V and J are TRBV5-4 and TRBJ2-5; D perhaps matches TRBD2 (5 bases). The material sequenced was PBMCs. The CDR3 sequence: CASSTHIGAQYF. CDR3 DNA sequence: TGTGCCAGCAGCACCCACATCGGGGCCCAGTACTTC.